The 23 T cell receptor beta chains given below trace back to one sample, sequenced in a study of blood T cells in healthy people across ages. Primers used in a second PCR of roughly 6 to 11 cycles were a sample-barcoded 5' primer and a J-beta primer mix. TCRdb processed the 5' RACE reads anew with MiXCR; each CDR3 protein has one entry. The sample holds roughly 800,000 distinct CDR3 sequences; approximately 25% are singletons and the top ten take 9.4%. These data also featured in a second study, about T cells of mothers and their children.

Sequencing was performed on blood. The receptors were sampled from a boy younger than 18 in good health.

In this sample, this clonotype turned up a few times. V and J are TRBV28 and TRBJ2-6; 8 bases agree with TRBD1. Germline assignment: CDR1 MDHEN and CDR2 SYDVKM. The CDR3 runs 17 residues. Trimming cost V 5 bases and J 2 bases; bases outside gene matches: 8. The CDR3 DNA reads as TGTGCCAGCAGTCCCGGGACAGGCCCGACTGGGGCCAACGTCCTGACTTTC. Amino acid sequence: CASSPGTGPTGANVLTF. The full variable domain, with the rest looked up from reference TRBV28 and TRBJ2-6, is DVKVTQSSRYLVKRTGEKVFLECVQDMDHENMFWYRQDPGLGLRLIYFSYDVKMKEKGDIPEGYSVSREKKERFSLILESASTNQTSMYLCASSPGTGPTGANVLTFGAGSRLTVL.

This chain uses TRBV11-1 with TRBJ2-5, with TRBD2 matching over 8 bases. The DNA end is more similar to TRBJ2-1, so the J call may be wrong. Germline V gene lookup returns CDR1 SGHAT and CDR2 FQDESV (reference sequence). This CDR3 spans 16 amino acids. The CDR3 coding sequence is TGTGCCAGCAGCTTACAGCGGGAGTGGTCCCACAATGAGCAGTTCTTC. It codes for CASSLQREWSHNEQFF.

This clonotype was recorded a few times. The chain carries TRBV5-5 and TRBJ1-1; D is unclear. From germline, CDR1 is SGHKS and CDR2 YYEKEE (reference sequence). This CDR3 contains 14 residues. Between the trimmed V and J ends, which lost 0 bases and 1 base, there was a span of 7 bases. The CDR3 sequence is CASSLDTTNTEAFF. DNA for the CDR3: TGTGCCAGCAGCTTGGACACAACGAACACTGAAGCTTTCTTT.

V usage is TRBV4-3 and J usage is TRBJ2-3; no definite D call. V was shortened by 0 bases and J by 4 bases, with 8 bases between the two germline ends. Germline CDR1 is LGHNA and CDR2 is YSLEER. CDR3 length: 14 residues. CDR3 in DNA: TGCGCCAGCAGCCAAGAGGTTGTCGCAGATACGCAGTATTTT. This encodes CASSQEVVADTQYF.

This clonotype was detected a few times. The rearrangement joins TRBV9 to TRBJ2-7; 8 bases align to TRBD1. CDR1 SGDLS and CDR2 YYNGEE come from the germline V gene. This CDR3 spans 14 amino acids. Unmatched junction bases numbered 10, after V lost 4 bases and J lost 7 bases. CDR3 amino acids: CASSPWTGTREQYF. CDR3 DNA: TGTGCCAGCAGCCCGTGGACAGGGACCCGGGAGCAGTACTTC.

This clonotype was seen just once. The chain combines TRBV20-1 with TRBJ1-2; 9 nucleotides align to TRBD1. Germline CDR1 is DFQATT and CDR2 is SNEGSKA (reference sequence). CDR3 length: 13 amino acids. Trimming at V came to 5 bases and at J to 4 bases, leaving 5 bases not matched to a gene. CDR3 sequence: CSAPGTGTYGYTF. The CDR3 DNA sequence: TGCAGTGCTCCCGGGACAGGGACCTATGGCTACACCTTC.

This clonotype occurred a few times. CDR3 residues: CASSLASQARGYGYTF. The CDR3 coding sequence is TGTGCCAGCAGCTTAGCGTCTCAGGCAAGGGGCTATGGCTACACCTTC. The rearrangement uses TRBV7-2 and TRBJ1-2; perhaps TRBD1 as D (5 bases). This CDR3 has 16 residues. Germline CDR1 SGHTA, CDR2 FQGNSA. The germline V and J ends were trimmed by 0 bases and 4 bases, with 15 bases remaining between them.

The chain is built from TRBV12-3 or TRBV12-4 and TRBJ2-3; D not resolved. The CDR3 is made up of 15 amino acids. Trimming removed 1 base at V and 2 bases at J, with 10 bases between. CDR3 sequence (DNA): TGTGCCAGCAGTTTAGGATGGCGGAACACAGATACGCAGTATTTT. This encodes CASSLGWRNTDTQYF.

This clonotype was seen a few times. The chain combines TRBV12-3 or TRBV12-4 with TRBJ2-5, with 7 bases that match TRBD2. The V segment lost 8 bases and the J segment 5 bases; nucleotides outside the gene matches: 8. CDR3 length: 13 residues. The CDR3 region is CASQGEGLETQYF. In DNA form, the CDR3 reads TGTGCCAGCCAAGGGGAGGGTCTGGAGACCCAGTACTTC.

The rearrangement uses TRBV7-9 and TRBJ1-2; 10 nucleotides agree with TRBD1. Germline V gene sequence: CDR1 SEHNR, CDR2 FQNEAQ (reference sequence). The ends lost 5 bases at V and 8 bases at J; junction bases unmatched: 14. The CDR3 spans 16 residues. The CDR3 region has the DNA TGTGCCAGCAGCCTGACTATATTGACAGGGGGCATGGGCTACACCTTC. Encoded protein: CASSLTILTGGMGYTF.

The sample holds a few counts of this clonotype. CDR3 bases: TGTGCCAGCAGCCAAGAGGCGGGGGAGCAGTACTTC. Translating it yields CASSQEAGEQYF. The chain is built from TRBV4-2 and TRBJ2-7; tentatively, D is TRBD2 (6 bases). CDR1 and CDR2 from the germline V gene are LGHNA and YNFKEQ. The CDR3 consists of 12 residues. Between the trimmed V and J ends, which lost 0 bases and 7 bases, there was a span of 7 bases.

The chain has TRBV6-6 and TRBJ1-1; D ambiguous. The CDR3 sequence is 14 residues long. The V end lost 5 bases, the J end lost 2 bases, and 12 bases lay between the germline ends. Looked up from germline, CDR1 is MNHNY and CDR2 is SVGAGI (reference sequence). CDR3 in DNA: TGTGCCAGCAGTCAGGATGACGGAAACACTGAAGCTTTCTTT. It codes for CASSQDDGNTEAFF.

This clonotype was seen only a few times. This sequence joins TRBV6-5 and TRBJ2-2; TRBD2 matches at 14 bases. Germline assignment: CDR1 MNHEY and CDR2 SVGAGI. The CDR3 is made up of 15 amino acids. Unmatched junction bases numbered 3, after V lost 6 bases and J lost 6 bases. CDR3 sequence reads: CASRMGLAGAGELFF. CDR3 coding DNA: TGTGCCAGCAGGATGGGACTAGCGGGGGCCGGGGAGCTGTTTTTT.

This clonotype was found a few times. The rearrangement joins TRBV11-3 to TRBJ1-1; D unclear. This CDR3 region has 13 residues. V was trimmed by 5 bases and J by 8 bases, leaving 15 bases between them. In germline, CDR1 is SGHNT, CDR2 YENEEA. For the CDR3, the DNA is TGTGCCAGCAGCGATCTAACCCGTTCGGAAGCTTTCTTT. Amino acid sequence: CASSDLTRSEAFF.

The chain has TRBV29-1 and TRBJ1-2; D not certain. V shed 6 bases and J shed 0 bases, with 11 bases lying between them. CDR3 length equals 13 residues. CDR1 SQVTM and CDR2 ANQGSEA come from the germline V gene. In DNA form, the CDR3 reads TGCAGCGTCAAGCGGGAGACTAACTATGGCTACACCTTC. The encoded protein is CSVKRETNYGYTF.

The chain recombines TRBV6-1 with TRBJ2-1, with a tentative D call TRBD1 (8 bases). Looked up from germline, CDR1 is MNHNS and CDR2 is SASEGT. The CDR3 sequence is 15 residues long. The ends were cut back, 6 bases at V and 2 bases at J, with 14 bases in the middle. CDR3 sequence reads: CASRITGGAYNEQFF. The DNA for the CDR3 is TGTGCCAGCAGAATTACAGGGGGGGCCTACAATGAGCAGTTCTTC.

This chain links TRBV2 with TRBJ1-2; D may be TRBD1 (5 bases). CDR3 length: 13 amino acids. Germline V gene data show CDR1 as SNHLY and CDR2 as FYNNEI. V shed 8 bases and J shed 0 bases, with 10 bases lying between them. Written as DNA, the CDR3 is TGTGCCAGCGGGACGGACACTAACTATGGCTACACCTTC. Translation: CASGTDTNYGYTF.

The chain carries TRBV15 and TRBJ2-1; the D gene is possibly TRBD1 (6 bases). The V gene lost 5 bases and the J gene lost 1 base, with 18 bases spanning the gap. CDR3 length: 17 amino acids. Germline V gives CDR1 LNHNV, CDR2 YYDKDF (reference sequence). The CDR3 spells CATSEHPNRVSYNEQFF. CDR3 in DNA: TGTGCCACCAGCGAACATCCGAACAGGGTGTCCTACAATGAGCAGTTCTTC.

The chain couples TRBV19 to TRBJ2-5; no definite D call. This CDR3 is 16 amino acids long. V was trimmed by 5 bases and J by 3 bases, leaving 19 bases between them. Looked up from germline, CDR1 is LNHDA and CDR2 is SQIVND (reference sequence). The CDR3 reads CASSDTDNARKETQYF. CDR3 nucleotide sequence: TGTGCCAGTAGTGATACAGACAACGCGCGGAAAGAGACCCAGTACTTC.

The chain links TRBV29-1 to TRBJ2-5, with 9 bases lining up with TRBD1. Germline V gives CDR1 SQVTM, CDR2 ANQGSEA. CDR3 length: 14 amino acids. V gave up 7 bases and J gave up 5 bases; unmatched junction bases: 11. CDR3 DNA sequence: TGCAGCGGAACACCGGGACAGGGAGGGGAGACCCAGTACTTC. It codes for CSGTPGQGGETQYF.

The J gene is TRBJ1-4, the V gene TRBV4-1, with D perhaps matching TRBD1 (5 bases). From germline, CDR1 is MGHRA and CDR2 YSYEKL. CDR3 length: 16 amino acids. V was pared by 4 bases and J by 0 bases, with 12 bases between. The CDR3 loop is CASSPGGGATNEKLFF. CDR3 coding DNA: TGCGCCAGCAGCCCTGGGGGGGGAGCAACTAATGAAAAACTGTTTTTT.

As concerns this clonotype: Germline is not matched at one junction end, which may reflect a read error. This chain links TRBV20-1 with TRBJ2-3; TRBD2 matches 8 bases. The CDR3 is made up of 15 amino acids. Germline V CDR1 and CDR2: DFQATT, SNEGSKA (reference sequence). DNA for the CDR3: TGCGGTGCTAGATCTAGCGGGTATACCACAGATACGCAGTATTTT. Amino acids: CGARSSGYTTDTQYF.

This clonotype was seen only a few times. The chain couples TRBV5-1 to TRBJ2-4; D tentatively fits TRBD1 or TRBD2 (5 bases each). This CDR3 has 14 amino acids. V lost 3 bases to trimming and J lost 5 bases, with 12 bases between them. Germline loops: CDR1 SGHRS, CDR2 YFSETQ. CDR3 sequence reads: CASSSGTAENIQYF. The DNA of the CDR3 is TGCGCCAGCAGCTCTGGGACCGCCGAAAACATTCAGTACTTC.